The 20 T cell receptor beta chains listed next were all sequenced from one sample in a study of cytomegalovirus exposure and HLA in healthy donors. The table came from immunoSEQ multiplex PCR; TCRdb's copy has only in-frame clones and leaves some out. The sample has about 220,000 clones; roughly 88% are singletons. What was sequenced was PBMCs. The receptors come from a woman aged 25-40 years in good health and CMV-seropositive.

The gene calls are TRBV7-2 and TRBJ2-1, with 9 bases identical to TRBD2. The CDR3 totals 15 residues. Unmatched junction bases numbered 5, after V lost 6 bases and J lost 2 bases. In germline, CDR1 is SGHTA, CDR2 FQGNSA. DNA for the CDR3: TGTGCCAGCAGACAAGCGGGAGGAACCTACAATGAGCAGTTCTTC. This gives the protein CASRQAGGTYNEQFF.

The chain combines TRBV9 with TRBJ2-7; 9 bases are a match to TRBD2. Germline lookup yields CDR1 SGDLS and CDR2 YYNGEE. With V trimmed by 4 bases and J by 1 base, 6 bases remained unmatched. CDR3 length: 15 amino acids. The CDR3 region has the DNA TGTGCCAGCAGCCCCCGGCTAGCGGGGTCCTACGAGCAGTACTTC. Translation: CASSPRLAGSYEQYF.

V usage is TRBV4-2 and J usage is TRBJ2-7; 8 bases map to TRBD2. Germline lookup yields CDR1 LGHNA and CDR2 YNFKEQ. V shed 0 bases and J 4 bases; nucleotides not matched to a gene: 8. The CDR3 runs 16 residues. CDR3: CASSQDPGGRRYEQYF. CDR3 bases: TGTGCCAGCAGCCAAGATCCGGGCGGGAGGCGGTACGAGCAGTACTTC.

The rearrangement uses TRBV29-1 and TRBJ2-7; D is possibly TRBD1 (5 bases). Between the trimmed V and J ends, which lost 2 bases and 0 bases, there was a span of 8 bases. Germline CDR1 reads SQVTM; CDR2 reads ANQGSEA. The CDR3 runs to 13 residues. The CDR3: CSVEQGRSYEQYF. CDR3 coding DNA: TGCAGCGTTGAACAGGGCCGCTCCTACGAGCAGTACTTC.

This chain uses TRBV6-1 with TRBJ2-3; 8 bases fit TRBD2. Germline assignment: CDR1 MNHNS and CDR2 SASEGT. CDR3 length: 14 residues. Trimming cost V 10 bases and J 2 bases; bases outside gene matches: 8. The chain's CDR3 is CATKLAGLTDTQYF. The DNA for the CDR3 is TGTGCCACCAAGTTAGCGGGGCTCACAGATACGCAGTATTTT.

The chain recombines TRBV6-1 with TRBJ1-5; D uncertain. The germline V gene has CDR1 MNHNS and CDR2 SASEGT. CDR3 length: 14 amino acids. Between the trimmed V and J ends, which lost 3 bases and 7 bases, there was a span of 13 bases. CDR3 nucleotide sequence: TGTGCCAGCAGTGATAAACTCTCATACCAGCCCCAGCATTTT. Its protein product is CASSDKLSYQPQHF.

The chain has TRBV27 and TRBJ2-7; perhaps TRBD2 as D (8 bases). V was trimmed by 4 bases and J by 2 bases, leaving 21 bases between them. Germline assignment: CDR1 MNHEY and CDR2 SMNVEV (reference sequence). The CDR3 totals 17 residues. CDR3 nucleotides: TGTGCCAGCAGTTCCCCCTGGGACGGGAGGGGGCCCTACGAGCAGTACTTC. It is translated as CASSSPWDGRGPYEQYF.

As DNA, the CDR3 is TGCGCCAGCAGCCAGGTAGCGGGAGAATACACCGGGGAGCTGTTTTTT. Amino acid sequence: CASSQVAGEYTGELFF. The rearrangement joins TRBV4-3 to TRBJ2-2; 9 nucleotides match TRBD2. Germline CDR1 reads LGHNA; CDR2 reads YSLEER. The CDR3 extends over 16 amino acids. V gave up 3 bases and J gave up 3 bases; unmatched junction bases: 5.

The chain links TRBV27 to TRBJ1-3, with a possible D match to TRBD1 (5 bases). The germline V gene encodes CDR1 MNHEY and CDR2 SMNVEV (reference sequence). This CDR3 region has 14 residues. V was trimmed by 6 bases and J by 0 bases, leaving 9 bases between them. CDR3 residues: CASRPTASGNTIYF. CDR3 coding DNA: TGTGCCAGCAGACCGACAGCCTCTGGAAACACCATATATTTT.

This clone was seen more than once but under ten times. This chain connects TRBV2 to TRBJ1-5; no clear D gene. Trimming cost V 5 bases and J 0 bases, with 8 bases left between them. Germline V gives CDR1 SNHLY, CDR2 FYNNEI. The CDR3 spans 14 residues. DNA of the CDR3: TGTGCCAGCAGTCCCGCAGGTAGCAATCAGCCCCAGCATTTT. It specifies CASSPAGSNQPQHF.

This clone was picked up one time. The chain carries TRBV5-1 and TRBJ2-6; D may be TRBD2 (5 bases). This CDR3 contains 17 residues. V was clipped by 3 bases and J by 0 bases, with 13 bases between them. The germline V gene has CDR1 SGHRS and CDR2 YFSETQ. CDR3 DNA: TGCGCCAGCAGCTCGGGATCCCTAAGCTCTGGGGCCAACGTCCTGACTTTC. Translated, it gives CASSSGSLSSGANVLTF.

The rearrangement uses TRBV28 and TRBJ1-5; possible D gene TRBD1, 5 bases. In germline, CDR1 is MDHEN, CDR2 SYDVKM. The V end was cut by 6 bases, the J end by 3 bases, with 12 bases between. The CDR3 sequence is 14 residues long. The DNA of the CDR3 is TGTGCCAGCAGATCCGACAGTTTCAATCAGCCCCAGCATTTT. This translates into CASRSDSFNQPQHF.

This clone has only one observation. This sequence joins TRBV6-5 and TRBJ2-1; 8 bases are shared with TRBD1. Germline V gene lookup returns CDR1 MNHEY and CDR2 SVGAGI. V shed 6 bases and J 4 bases; nucleotides not matched to a gene: 5. The CDR3 is made up of 14 amino acids. The CDR3 region is CASRDRGVYNEQFF. In DNA, the CDR3 is TGTGCCAGCAGAGACAGGGGTGTTTACAATGAGCAGTTCTTC.

This clone showed up just a few times. Other nucleotide sequences from this sample produce the same CDR3. The V gene is TRBV5-1, the J gene TRBJ2-1; possible D gene TRBD2, 5 bases. Germline CDR1 reads SGHRS; CDR2 reads YFSETQ. V was cut by 0 bases and J by 2 bases, with 6 bases left in between. The CDR3 contains 14 residues. The CDR3 is CASSLAGTYNEQFF. CDR3 nucleotide sequence: TGCGCCAGCAGCTTGGCCGGGACCTACAATGAGCAGTTCTTC.

This clone occurred once. The chain is built from TRBV18 and TRBJ2-2; perhaps TRBD1 as D (6 bases). The germline CDR1 and CDR2 sequences are KGHSH and LQKENI. This CDR3 region has 17 residues. Trimming pared 2 bases from V and 0 bases from J, leaving 13 bases between. CDR3 sequence: CASSPEGRGANTGELFF. The CDR3 DNA reads TGTGCCAGCTCACCAGAGGGCAGGGGAGCGAACACCGGGGAGCTGTTTTTT.

CDR3 sequence: CASSVKQGLMETQYF. As DNA, the CDR3 is TGTGCCAGCAGCGTCAAACAGGGATTGATGGAGACCCAGTACTTC. The gene calls are TRBV9 and TRBJ2-5; D perhaps matches TRBD1 (6 bases). Between the trimmed V and J ends, which lost 2 bases and 5 bases, there was a span of 16 bases. Germline CDR1 SGDLS, CDR2 YYNGEE. This CDR3 spans 15 amino acids.

This chain uses TRBV27 with TRBJ2-1; TRBD2 agrees at 10 bases. Germline assignment: CDR1 MNHEY and CDR2 SMNVEV (reference sequence). V shed 5 bases, J shed 2 bases, and the junction held 6 bases outside the gene matches. The CDR3 extends over 16 amino acids. The CDR3 DNA reads TGTGCCAGCAGTATACAAGCGGGAGGGCCCTACAATGAGCAGTTCTTC. Protein: CASSIQAGGPYNEQFF.

The chain links TRBV28 to TRBJ2-7, with 7 bases identical to TRBD1. The germline V gene has CDR1 MDHEN and CDR2 SYDVKM. J gave up 1 base and V 4 bases, and 4 bases lay outside the gene matches. The CDR3 sequence is 14 residues long. The CDR3 DNA reads TGTGCCAGCAGTTCGGACAGGCGGTCCTACGAGCAGTACTTC. Protein sequence: CASSSDRRSYEQYF.

The CDR3 sequence: CAISKQITSYNEQFF. CDR3 nucleotide sequence: TGTGCCATCAGTAAACAGATTACCTCCTACAATGAGCAGTTCTTC. This chain links TRBV10-3 with TRBJ2-1; no clear D. The CDR3 contains 15 residues. The germline V and J ends were trimmed by 5 bases and 0 bases, with 11 bases remaining between them. Germline V gene lookup returns CDR1 ENHRY and CDR2 SYGVKD.

CDR3 coding DNA: TGCAGCGTGAAGCCGGGACTAAGTCTTACGCAGTATTTT. Its translation: CSVKPGLSLTQYF. The chain links TRBV29-1 to TRBJ2-3, with 7 bases identical to TRBD2. From germline, CDR1 is SQVTM and CDR2 ANQGSEA. V gave up 6 bases and J gave up 8 bases; unmatched junction bases: 11. The CDR3 extends over 13 amino acids.